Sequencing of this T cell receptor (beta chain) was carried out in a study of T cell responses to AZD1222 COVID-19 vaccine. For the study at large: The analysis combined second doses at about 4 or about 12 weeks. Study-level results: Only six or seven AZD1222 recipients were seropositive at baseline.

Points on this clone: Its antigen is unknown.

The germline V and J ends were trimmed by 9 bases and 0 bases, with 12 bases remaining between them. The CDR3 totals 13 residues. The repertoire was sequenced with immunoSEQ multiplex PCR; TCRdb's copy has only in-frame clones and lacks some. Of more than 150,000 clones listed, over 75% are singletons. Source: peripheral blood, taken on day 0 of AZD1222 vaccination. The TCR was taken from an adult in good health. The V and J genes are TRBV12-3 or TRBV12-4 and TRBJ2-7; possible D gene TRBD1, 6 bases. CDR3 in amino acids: CASGTGISYEQYF. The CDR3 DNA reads TGTGCCAGTGGTACAGGGATCTCCTACGAGCAGTACTTC.